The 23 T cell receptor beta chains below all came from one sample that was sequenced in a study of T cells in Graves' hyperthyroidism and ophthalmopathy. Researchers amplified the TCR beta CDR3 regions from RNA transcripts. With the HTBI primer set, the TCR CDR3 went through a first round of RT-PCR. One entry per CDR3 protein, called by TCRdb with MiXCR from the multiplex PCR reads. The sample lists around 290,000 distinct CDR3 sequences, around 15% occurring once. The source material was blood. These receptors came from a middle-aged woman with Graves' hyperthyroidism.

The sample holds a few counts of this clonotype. The CDR3 DNA reads as TGTGCCAGCAGCCGATCCTTGGATACCGGGGAGCTGTTTTTT. It specifies CASSRSLDTGELFF. The chain couples TRBV5-5 to TRBJ2-2; D remains ambiguous. V dropped 4 bases and J dropped 5 bases, with 12 bases sitting between them. Germline CDR1 and CDR2: SGHKS and YYEKEE (reference sequence). This CDR3 region has 14 residues.

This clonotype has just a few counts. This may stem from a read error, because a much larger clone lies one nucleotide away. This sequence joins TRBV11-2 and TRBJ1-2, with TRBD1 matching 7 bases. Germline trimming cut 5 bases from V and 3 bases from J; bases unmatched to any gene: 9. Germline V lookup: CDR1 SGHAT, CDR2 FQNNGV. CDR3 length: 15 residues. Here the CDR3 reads CASSMGQNADYGYTF. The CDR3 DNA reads TGTGCCAGCAGCATGGGACAGAATGCGGACTATGGCTACACCTTC.

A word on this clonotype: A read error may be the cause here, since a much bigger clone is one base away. CDR3 sequence reads: CTSSTSGLAEETQYF. The CDR3 DNA reads as TGTACCAGCAGCACCAGCGGACTAGCGGAAGAGACCCAGTACTTC. The rearrangement joins TRBV9 to TRBJ2-5; 10 nucleotides agree with TRBD2. The CDR3 runs to 15 residues. Germline loops: CDR1 SGDLS, CDR2 YYNGEE. The variable domain in full, completed from reference TRBV9 and TRBJ2-5, reads DSGVTQTPKHLITATGQRVTLRCSPRSGDLSVYWYQQSLDQGLQFLIQYYNGEERAKGNILERFSAQQFPDLHSELNLSSLELGDSALYFCTSSTSGLAEETQYFGPGTRLLVL.

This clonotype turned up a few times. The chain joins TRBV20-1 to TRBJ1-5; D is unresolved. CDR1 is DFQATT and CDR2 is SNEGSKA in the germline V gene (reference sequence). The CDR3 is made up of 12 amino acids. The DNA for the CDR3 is TGCAGCGCCGGGGAGACGAATCAGCCCCAGCATTTT. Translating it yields CSAGETNQPQHF.

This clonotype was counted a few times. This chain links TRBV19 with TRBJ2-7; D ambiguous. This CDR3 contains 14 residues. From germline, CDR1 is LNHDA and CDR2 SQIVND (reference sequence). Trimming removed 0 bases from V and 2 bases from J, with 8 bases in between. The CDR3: CASSIEGMTYEQYF. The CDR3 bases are TGTGCCAGTAGTATAGAGGGGATGACCTACGAGCAGTACTTC. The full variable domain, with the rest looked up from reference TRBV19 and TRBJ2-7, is DGGITQSPKYLFRKEGQNVTLSCEQNLNHDAMYWYRQDPGQGLRLIYYSQIVNDFQKGDIAEGYSVSREKKESFPLTVTSAQKNPTAFYLCASSIEGMTYEQYFGPGTRLTVT.

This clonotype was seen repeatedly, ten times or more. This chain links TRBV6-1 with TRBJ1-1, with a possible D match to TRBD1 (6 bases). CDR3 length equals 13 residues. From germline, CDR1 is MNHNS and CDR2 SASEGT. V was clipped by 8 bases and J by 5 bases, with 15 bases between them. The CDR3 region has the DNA TGTGCCAGCTTGGGGCAGGGGCGTACTGAAGCTTTCTTT. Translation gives CASLGQGRTEAFF.

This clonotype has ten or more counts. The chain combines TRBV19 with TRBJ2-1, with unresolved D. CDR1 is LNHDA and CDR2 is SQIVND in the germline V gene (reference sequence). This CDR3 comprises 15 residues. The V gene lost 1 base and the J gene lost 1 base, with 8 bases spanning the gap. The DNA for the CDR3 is TGTGCCAGTAGTATAGGTTCGGGTTCCTACAATGAGCAGTTCTTC. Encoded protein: CASSIGSGSYNEQFF.

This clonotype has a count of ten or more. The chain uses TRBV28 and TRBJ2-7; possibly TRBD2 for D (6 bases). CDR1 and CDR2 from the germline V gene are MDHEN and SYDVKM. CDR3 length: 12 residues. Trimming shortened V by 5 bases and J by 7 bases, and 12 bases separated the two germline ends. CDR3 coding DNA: TGTGCCAGCAGTCCCCGGGCGGGGGAGCAGTACTTC. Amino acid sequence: CASSPRAGEQYF. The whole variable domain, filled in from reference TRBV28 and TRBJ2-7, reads DVKVTQSSRYLVKRTGEKVFLECVQDMDHENMFWYRQDPGLGLRLIYFSYDVKMKEKGDIPEGYSVSREKKERFSLILESASTNQTSMYLCASSPRAGEQYFGPGTRLTVT.

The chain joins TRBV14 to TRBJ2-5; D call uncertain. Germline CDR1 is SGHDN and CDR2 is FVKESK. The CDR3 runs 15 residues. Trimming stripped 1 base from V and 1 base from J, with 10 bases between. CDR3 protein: CASSQGWLFQETQYF. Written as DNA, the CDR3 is TGTGCCAGCAGCCAAGGGTGGCTATTCCAAGAGACCCAGTACTTC.

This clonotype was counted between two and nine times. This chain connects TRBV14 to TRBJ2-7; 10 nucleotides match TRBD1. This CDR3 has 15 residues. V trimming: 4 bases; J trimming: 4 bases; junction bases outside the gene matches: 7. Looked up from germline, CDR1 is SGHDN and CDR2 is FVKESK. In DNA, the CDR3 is TGTGCCAGCAGCCCGTCGCGGACAGGGGGTTACGAGCAGTACTTC. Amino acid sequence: CASSPSRTGGYEQYF.

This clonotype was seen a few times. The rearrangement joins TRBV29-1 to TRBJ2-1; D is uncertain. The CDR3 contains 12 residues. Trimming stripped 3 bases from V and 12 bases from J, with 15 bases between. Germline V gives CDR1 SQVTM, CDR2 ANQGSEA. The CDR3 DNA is TGCAGCGTTGAGGGTCAGTCCCTAGGGCAGTTCTTC. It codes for CSVEGQSLGQFF.

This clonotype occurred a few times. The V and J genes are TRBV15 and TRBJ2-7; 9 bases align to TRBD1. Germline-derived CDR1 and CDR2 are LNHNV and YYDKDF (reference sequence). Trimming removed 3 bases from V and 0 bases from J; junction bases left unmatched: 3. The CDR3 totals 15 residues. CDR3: CATSRGQGASYEQYF. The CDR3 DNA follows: TGTGCCACCAGCAGGGGACAGGGAGCCTCCTACGAGCAGTACTTC.

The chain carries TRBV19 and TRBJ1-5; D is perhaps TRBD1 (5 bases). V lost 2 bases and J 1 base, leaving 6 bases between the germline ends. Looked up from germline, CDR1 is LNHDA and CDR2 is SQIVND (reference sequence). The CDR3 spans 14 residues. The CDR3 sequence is CASSIRGSNQPQHF. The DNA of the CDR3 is TGTGCCAGTAGTATACGGGGGAGCAATCAGCCCCAGCATTTT.

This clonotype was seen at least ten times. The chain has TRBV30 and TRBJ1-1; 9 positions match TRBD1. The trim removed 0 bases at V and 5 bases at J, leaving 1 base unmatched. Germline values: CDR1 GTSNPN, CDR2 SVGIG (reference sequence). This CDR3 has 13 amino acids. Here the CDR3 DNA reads TGTGCCTGGAGTGTTGGGACAGGGACTGAAGCTTTCTTT. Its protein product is CAWSVGTGTEAFF. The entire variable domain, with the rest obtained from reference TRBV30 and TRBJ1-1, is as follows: SQTIHQWPATLVQPVGSPLSLECTVEGTSNPNLYWYRQAAGRGLQLLFYSVGIGQISSEVPQNLSASRPQDRQFILSSKKLLLSDSGFYLCAWSVGTGTEAFFGQGTRLTVV.

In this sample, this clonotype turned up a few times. CDR3 region: CASSYSRGQTEAFF. The CDR3 DNA is TGTGCCAGCAGTTACTCGAGGGGACAGACTGAAGCTTTCTTT. J is TRBJ1-1 and V is TRBV6-5; 7 positions agree with TRBD1. The trim removed 0 bases at V and 5 bases at J, leaving 3 bases unmatched. This CDR3 has 14 amino acids. CDR1 and CDR2 from the germline V gene are MNHEY and SVGAGI.

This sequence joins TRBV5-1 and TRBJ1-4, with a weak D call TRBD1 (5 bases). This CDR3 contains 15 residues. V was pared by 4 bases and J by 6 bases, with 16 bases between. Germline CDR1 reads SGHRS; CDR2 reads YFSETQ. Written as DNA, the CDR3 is TGCGCCAGCAGCCCGGCGCCAGGGAGTGATGAAAAACTGTTTTTT. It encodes CASSPAPGSDEKLFF.

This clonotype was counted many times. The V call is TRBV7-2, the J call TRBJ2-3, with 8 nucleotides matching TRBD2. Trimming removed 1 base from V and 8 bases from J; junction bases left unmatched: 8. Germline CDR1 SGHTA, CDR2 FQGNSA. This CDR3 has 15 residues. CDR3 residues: CASSLDWAGGITQYF. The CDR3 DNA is TGTGCCAGCAGCTTAGATTGGGCGGGAGGTATTACGCAGTATTTT.

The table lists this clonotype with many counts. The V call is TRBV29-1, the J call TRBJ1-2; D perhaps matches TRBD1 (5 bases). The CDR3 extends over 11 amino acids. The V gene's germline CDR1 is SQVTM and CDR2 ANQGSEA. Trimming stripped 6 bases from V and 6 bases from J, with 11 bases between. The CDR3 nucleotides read TGCAGCGTGGGGCCACTGCATGGCTACACCTTC. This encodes CSVGPLHGYTF.

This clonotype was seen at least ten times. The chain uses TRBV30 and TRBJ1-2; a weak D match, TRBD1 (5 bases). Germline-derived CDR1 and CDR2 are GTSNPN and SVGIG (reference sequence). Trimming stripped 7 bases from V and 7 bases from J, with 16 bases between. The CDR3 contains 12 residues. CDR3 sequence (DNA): TGTGCCTACGAGACGGGGCGGGGTGGCTACACCTTC. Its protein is CAYETGRGGYTF.

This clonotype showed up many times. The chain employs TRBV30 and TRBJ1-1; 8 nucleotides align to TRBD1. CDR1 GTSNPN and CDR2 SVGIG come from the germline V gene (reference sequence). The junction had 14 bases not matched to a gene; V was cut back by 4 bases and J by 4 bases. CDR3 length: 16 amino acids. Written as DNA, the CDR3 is TGTGCCTGGAAGTCCGGGACAGGATGGGACGGCACTGAAGCTTTCTTT. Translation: CAWKSGTGWDGTEAFF.

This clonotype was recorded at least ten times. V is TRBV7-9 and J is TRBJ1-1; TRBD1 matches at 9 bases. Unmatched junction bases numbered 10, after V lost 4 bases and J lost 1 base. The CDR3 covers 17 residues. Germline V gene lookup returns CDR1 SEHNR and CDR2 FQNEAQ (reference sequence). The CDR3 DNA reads TGTGCCAGCAGCTCATTGTGGGGGACAGGGACGAACACTGAAGCTTTCTTT. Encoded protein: CASSSLWGTGTNTEAFF. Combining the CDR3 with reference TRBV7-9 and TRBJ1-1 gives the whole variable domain DTGVSQNPRHKITKRGQNVTFRCDPISEHNRLYWYRQTLGQGPEFLTYFQNEAQLEKSRLLSDRFSAERPKGSFSTLEIQRTEQGDSAMYLCASSSLWGTGTNTEAFFGQGTRLTVV.

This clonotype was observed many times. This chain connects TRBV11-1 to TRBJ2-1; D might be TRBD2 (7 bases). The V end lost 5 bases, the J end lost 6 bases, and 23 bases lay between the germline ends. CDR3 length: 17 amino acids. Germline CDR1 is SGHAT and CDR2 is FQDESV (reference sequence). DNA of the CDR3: TGTGCCAGCAGCACCCAAAGCGGGATCCTAGGGGGCAATGAGCAGTTCTTC. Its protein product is CASSTQSGILGGNEQFF.

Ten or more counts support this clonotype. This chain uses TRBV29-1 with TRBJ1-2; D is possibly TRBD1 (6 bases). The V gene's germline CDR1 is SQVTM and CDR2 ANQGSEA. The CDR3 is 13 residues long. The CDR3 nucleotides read TGCACCATGGGGCAGGGGCGAAGCTATGGCTACACCTTC. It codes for CTMGQGRSYGYTF.